The next 27 T cell receptor beta chains were all read from a single sample in a study of glioma-infiltrating T cells after dendritic cell vaccination. Data came from immunoSEQ multiplex PCR; TCRdb stores just in-frame clones and leaves some out. The table lists under 130,000 clones, about 90% of them singletons, with roughly 3% in the top ten. The time point denotes: after dendritic cell vaccination, including at tumor progression/relapse. The sample in question was blood, obtained after dendritic cell vaccination. These receptors were collected from a human donor with glioblastoma.

The chain links TRBV11-2 to TRBJ2-7, with D unresolved. This CDR3 has 14 amino acids. Trimming removed 1 base from V and 2 bases from J, with 9 bases in between. Germline V CDR1 and CDR2: SGHAT, FQNNGV. CDR3 residues: CASSLAGLTYEQYF. DNA of the CDR3: TGTGCCAGCAGCTTAGCTGGGCTTACCTACGAGCAGTACTTC.

V is TRBV11-2 and J is TRBJ2-5; 11 bases agree with TRBD2. The DNA end is a closer match to TRBJ2-7, so the J assignment may be wrong. There are 14 residues in the CDR3. The V gene's germline CDR1 is SGHAT and CDR2 FQNNGV. CDR3 sequence: CASRLAGGAYEQYF. The CDR3 DNA reads as TGTGCCAGCAGGCTAGCGGGAGGTGCCTACGAGCAGTACTTC.

This clone turned up a few times. The CDR3 protein is CASSRVGQIPAEAFF. CDR3 bases: TGTGCCAGCAGCCGCGTCGGACAGATCCCCGCTGAAGCTTTCTTT. The rearrangement joins TRBV11-3 to TRBJ1-1, with D perhaps TRBD1 (6 bases). V lost 5 bases to trimming and J lost 6 bases, with 19 bases between them. CDR1 is SGHNT and CDR2 is YENEEA in the germline V gene. This CDR3 is 15 amino acids long.

The chain recombines TRBV14 with TRBJ2-3, with D tentatively TRBD2 (5 bases). Germline lookup yields CDR1 SGHDN and CDR2 FVKESK. CDR3 length equals 15 residues. With 0 bases removed from V and 5 bases from J, the gap between germline ends came to 12 bases. The CDR3 nucleotides are TGTGCCAGCAGCCAAGATCGTAGCGTTGTAGATACGCAGTATTTT. Its protein is CASSQDRSVVDTQYF. Variable domain in full (rest from reference TRBV14 and TRBJ2-3): EAGVTQFPSHSVIEKGQTVTLRCDPISGHDNLYWYRRVMGKEIKFLLHFVKESKQDESGMPNNRFLAERTGGTYSTLKVQPAELEDSGVYFCASSQDRSVVDTQYFGPGTRLTVL.

The genes are TRBV30 and TRBJ1-2; TRBD1 matches at 7 bases. V trimming: 4 bases; J trimming: 4 bases; junction bases outside the gene matches: 6. The germline gives CDR1 GTSNPN, CDR2 SVGIG (reference sequence). This CDR3 has 13 residues. The DNA of the CDR3 is TGTGCCTGGATCCCGGCAGGGGGCTATGGCTACACCTTC. This translates into CAWIPAGGYGYTF. Based on the CDR3 plus reference TRBV30 and TRBJ1-2, the full variable domain is SQTIHQWPATLVQPVGSPLSLECTVEGTSNPNLYWYRQAAGRGLQLLFYSVGIGQISSEVPQNLSASRPQDRQFILSSKKLLLSDSGFYLCAWIPAGGYGYTFGSGTRLTVV.

The genes are TRBV27 and TRBJ2-2; D remains ambiguous. Germline V gives CDR1 MNHEY, CDR2 SMNVEV (reference sequence). The CDR3 has 16 residues. Trimming removed 5 bases at V and 0 bases at J, with 13 bases between. Here the CDR3 reads CASSNRKVANTGELFF. Written as DNA, the CDR3 is TGTGCCAGCAGTAACAGAAAGGTAGCGAACACCGGGGAGCTGTTTTTT.

V usage is TRBV5-1 and J usage is TRBJ1-2, with TRBD1 as a possible D gene (5 bases). CDR1 is SGHRS, CDR2 YFSETQ, per germline. V was shortened by 4 bases and J by 4 bases, with 11 bases between the two germline ends. This CDR3 has 13 amino acids. This CDR3 is CASSIDSIYGYTF. The CDR3 DNA follows: TGCGCCAGCAGCATCGACAGCATCTATGGCTACACCTTC.

The genes are TRBV10-3 and TRBJ2-2; 8 nucleotides line up with TRBD2. Germline-derived CDR1 and CDR2 are ENHRY and SYGVKD. The V and J ends lost 2 bases and 2 bases, in that order; junction bases with no gene match: 10. The CDR3 sequence is 18 residues long. Here the CDR3 reads CAISEKSGSLTNTGELFF. The CDR3 coding sequence is TGTGCCATCAGTGAGAAAAGCGGGAGTCTTACTAACACCGGGGAGCTGTTTTTT.

This clone showed up just once. This chain connects TRBV7-9 to TRBJ1-1, with TRBD1 identical over 9 bases. The CDR3 covers 16 residues. CDR1 SEHNR and CDR2 FQNEAQ come from the germline V gene (reference sequence). V shed 6 bases and J 5 bases; nucleotides not matched to a gene: 13. The CDR3 region is CASSKDRTGGPTEAFF. CDR3 bases: TGTGCCAGCAGTAAAGATCGAACAGGGGGCCCAACTGAAGCTTTCTTT.

The chain recombines TRBV7-9 with TRBJ2-1; perhaps TRBD2 as D (7 bases). The germline CDR1 and CDR2 sequences are SEHNR and FQNEAQ (reference sequence). There are 16 residues in the CDR3. V was clipped by 2 bases and J by 3 bases, with 14 bases between them. As DNA, the CDR3 is TGTGCCAGCAGCTTAAATCGGGGGGCCTTCTACAATGAGCAGTTCTTC. It yields the protein CASSLNRGAFYNEQFF.

The chain combines TRBV9 with TRBJ2-1; 8 bases agree with TRBD1. The CDR3 contains 14 residues. Trimming took 4 bases from V and 9 from J; bases not matched to a gene: 9. Germline V gene data show CDR1 as SGDLS and CDR2 as YYNGEE. The CDR3 loop reads CASSPNTGGLEQFF. The CDR3, as DNA: TGTGCCAGCAGCCCGAATACAGGGGGTCTTGAGCAGTTCTTC.

V and J are TRBV11-3 and TRBJ2-7, with a possible D match to TRBD1 (5 bases). The V and J ends lost 2 bases and 2 bases respectively, with 13 bases between them. The CDR3 has 15 residues. The germline V gene encodes CDR1 SGHNT and CDR2 YENEEA. For the CDR3, the DNA is TGTGCCAGCAGCTTACCGCAGGGTTTTACCTACGAGCAGTACTTC. Translation gives CASSLPQGFTYEQYF.

The chain has TRBV11-3 and TRBJ2-7, with 8 bases lining up with TRBD1. The CDR3 contains 15 residues. The V and J ends lost 5 bases and 3 bases, in that order; junction bases with no gene match: 9. Germline values: CDR1 SGHNT, CDR2 YENEEA. The CDR3 spells CASSQRTGLNYEQYF. CDR3 sequence (DNA): TGTGCCAGCAGCCAACGGACAGGGCTTAACTACGAGCAGTACTTC.

This clone was seen more than once but under ten times. The chain carries TRBV4-1 and TRBJ2-1; 13 nucleotides match TRBD2. CDR3 length: 18 residues. Germline V gene lookup returns CDR1 MGHRA and CDR2 YSYEKL. The trim removed 1 base at V and 6 bases at J, leaving 9 bases unmatched. Here the CDR3 reads CASSQADMGLAGINEQFF. CDR3 nucleotide sequence: TGCGCCAGCAGCCAAGCGGACATGGGACTAGCGGGAATCAATGAGCAGTTCTTC.

CDR3 amino acids: CASSLGPTGSGEQYF. The CDR3 bases are TGCGCCAGCAGCCTCGGACCGACAGGGTCGGGCGAGCAGTACTTC. This rearrangement joins TRBV5-1 to TRBJ2-7; 7 bases align to TRBD1. The CDR3 runs 15 residues. The trim removed 4 bases at V and 6 bases at J, leaving 13 bases unmatched. CDR1 is SGHRS and CDR2 is YFSETQ in the germline V gene.

The V call is TRBV30, the J call TRBJ1-1, with a weak D call TRBD1 (5 bases). The CDR3 is 13 residues long. The V end lost 4 bases, the J end lost 8 bases, and 17 bases lay between the germline ends. Germline CDR1 and CDR2: GTSNPN and SVGIG (reference sequence). CDR3 sequence reads: CAWIKAGMREAFF. Written as DNA, the CDR3 is TGTGCCTGGATAAAAGCAGGGATGCGAGAAGCTTTCTTT. The full variable domain, with the rest looked up from reference TRBV30 and TRBJ1-1, is SQTIHQWPATLVQPVGSPLSLECTVEGTSNPNLYWYRQAAGRGLQLLFYSVGIGQISSEVPQNLSASRPQDRQFILSSKKLLLSDSGFYLCAWIKAGMREAFFGQGTRLTVV.

The rearrangement links TRBV2 to TRBJ2-7; tentative D call: TRBD2 (5 bases). Trimming left V 7 bases short and J 1 base short, with 8 bases between. Per germline, CDR1 SNHLY and CDR2 FYNNEI. The CDR3 runs to 12 residues. The CDR3: CASNGESYEQYF. The DNA of the CDR3 is TGTGCCAGCAACGGGGAGTCCTACGAGCAGTACTTC.

For this clone: Germline is not matched at one junction end, which may reflect a read error. The gene calls are TRBV7-7 and TRBJ1-1; the D is unclear. The CDR3 is 13 amino acids. Germline CDR1 SSHAT, CDR2 FNYEAQ (reference sequence). CDR3: CASSSTPDTEAFF. The CDR3 DNA reads TGTGCTAGCAGCTCAACCCCGGACACTGAAGCTTTCTTT.

This chain joins TRBV5-6 and TRBJ2-1; weak D call: TRBD2 (6 bases). The germline V gene has CDR1 SGHDT and CDR2 YYEEEE. CDR3 size: 15 residues. Trimming removed 4 bases at V and 2 bases at J, with 13 bases between. This chain's CDR3 is CASSLTRLPYNEQFF. CDR3 sequence (DNA): TGTGCCAGCAGCCTGACTAGGTTGCCCTACAATGAGCAGTTCTTC.

V and J are TRBV7-6 and TRBJ2-7; TRBD2 aligns across 7 bases. Trimming took 0 bases from V and 7 from J; bases not matched to a gene: 9. CDR1 SGHVS and CDR2 FNYEAQ come from the germline V gene. This CDR3 contains 15 residues. CDR3 nucleotides: TGTGCCAGCAGCTTAGCCTATGGGACTAAGAGGGAGCAGTACTTC. This translates into CASSLAYGTKREQYF.

V is TRBV19 and J is TRBJ2-1, with 9 bases that match TRBD2. This CDR3 is 14 amino acids long. V was clipped by 3 bases and J by 9 bases; unmatched bases: 6. Germline V gene data show CDR1 as LNHDA and CDR2 as SQIVND (reference sequence). CDR3 protein: CASSMVAGDGEQFF. DNA of the CDR3: TGTGCCAGTAGTATGGTAGCGGGAGATGGTGAGCAGTTCTTC.

The count of this clone is one. V is TRBV5-8 and J is TRBJ1-1, with D perhaps TRBD1 (5 bases). Trimming took 2 bases from V and 4 from J, leaving 12 bases between them. The CDR3 length is 14 residues. From germline, CDR1 is SGHTS and CDR2 YDEGEE. CDR3 region: CASSLKTAGTEAFF. The CDR3 DNA sequence: TGTGCCAGCAGCTTAAAGACAGCTGGCACTGAAGCTTTCTTT. Full variable domain (missing parts from reference TRBV5-8 and TRBJ1-1): EAGVTQSPTHLIKTRGQQATLRCSPISGHTSVYWYQQALGLGLQFLLWYDEGEERNRGNFPPRFSGRQFPNYSSELNVNALELEDSALYLCASSLKTAGTEAFFGQGTRLTVV.

The chain employs TRBV11-3 and TRBJ1-1; D not resolved. This CDR3 comprises 13 residues. V lost 5 bases to trimming and J lost 4 bases, with 11 bases between them. CDR1 SGHNT and CDR2 YENEEA come from the germline V gene. CDR3: CASSTTRSTEAFF. The CDR3 DNA sequence: TGTGCCAGCAGCACGACACGTAGCACTGAAGCTTTCTTT.

The chain joins TRBV6-6 to TRBJ2-2; the match to TRBD1 covers 8 bases. CDR1 MNHNY and CDR2 SVGAGI come from the germline V gene (reference sequence). With V trimmed by 4 bases and J by 5 bases, 9 bases remained unmatched. The CDR3 runs to 16 residues. CDR3 loop: CASSLPPRQGTGELFF. The CDR3, as DNA: TGTGCCAGCAGTTTACCTCCGAGACAGGGGACCGGGGAGCTGTTTTTT.

This clone was detected only once. The chain uses TRBV19 and TRBJ2-6; 7 positions agree with TRBD1. This CDR3 spans 13 amino acids. J lost 9 bases, V lost 6 bases, and 5 bases had no gene match. The germline gives CDR1 LNHDA, CDR2 SQIVND (reference sequence). In DNA form, the CDR3 reads TGTGCCAGTAGCCGGGACAGCATCAACGTCCTGACTTTC. Its protein is CASSRDSINVLTF.

This clone was found a few times. The CDR3 DNA is TGTGCCAGCAGCTTAGCGGGGCTAGCGGGGGCCCTTACCTACGAGCAGTACTTC. Translated: CASSLAGLAGALTYEQYF. This sequence joins TRBV7-4 and TRBJ2-7; 10 nucleotides agree with TRBD2. The CDR3 covers 18 residues. The J segment lost 2 bases and the V segment lost 0 bases, leaving 10 bases of the junction unmatched. The germline gives CDR1 SGHVT, CDR2 SQSDAQ.

This sequence joins TRBV5-1 and TRBJ1-6; D not certain. Germline V gene sequence: CDR1 SGHRS, CDR2 YFSETQ. Trimming took off 1 base at V and 4 bases at J, with 6 bases between the two ends. The CDR3 runs 14 residues. CDR3 residues: CASSLNSYNSPLHF. CDR3 coding DNA: TGCGCCAGCAGCTTGAACAGTTATAATTCACCCCTCCACTTT. Full variable domain (missing parts from reference TRBV5-1 and TRBJ1-6): KAGVTQTPRYLIKTRGQQVTLSCSPISGHRSVSWYQQTPGQGLQFLFEYFSETQRNKGNFPGRFSGRQFSNSRSEMNVSTLELGDSALYLCASSLNSYNSPLHFGNGTRLTVT.